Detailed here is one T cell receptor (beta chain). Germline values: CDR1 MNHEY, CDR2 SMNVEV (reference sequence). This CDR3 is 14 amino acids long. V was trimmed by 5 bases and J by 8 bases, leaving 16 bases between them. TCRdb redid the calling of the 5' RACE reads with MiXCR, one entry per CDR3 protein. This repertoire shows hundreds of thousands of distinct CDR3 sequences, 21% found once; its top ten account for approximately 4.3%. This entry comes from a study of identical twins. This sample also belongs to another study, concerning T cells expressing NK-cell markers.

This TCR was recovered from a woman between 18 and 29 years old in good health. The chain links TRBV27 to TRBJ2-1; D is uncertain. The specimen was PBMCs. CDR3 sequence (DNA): TGTGCCAGCAGTCGATCTAAAAATTCCGATGAGCAGTTCTTC. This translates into CASSRSKNSDEQFF.